This T cell receptor (beta chain) was recorded in a study of shared clonotypes between healthy human individuals. Libraries were prepared by immunoSEQ multiplex PCR; TCRdb keeps only in-frame clonotypes and omits some of them. The repertoire includes roughly 2.2 million clones, 92% of them detected once, and around 0.35% sits in the top ten. This CDR3 has 13 residues. Trimming cost V 6 bases and J 2 bases, with 11 bases left between them. Germline V gives CDR1 MDHEN, CDR2 SYDVKM. The material sequenced was naive CD4+ T cells from PBMCs. Sample subset: CD45RA+ positively selected. The rearrangement joins TRBV28 to TRBJ2-7; a weak D match, TRBD1 (5 bases). This TCR came from a man aged 18 to 30 in good health. Some clones in this sample may be carry-over from other donors' samples. DNA for the CDR3: TGTGCCAGCAGGTTAGGGGCACCCTACGAGCAGTACTTC. This codes for CASRLGAPYEQYF.